This T cell receptor beta chain stems from a study of T-cell memory formation after mild COVID-19 (dated by TCRdb to the early 2020s). In the study overall: TCR sequence clusters from the two donors were found to be largely donor specific. In a couple of donors, T-cell clones that expanded and contracted after mild COVID-19 were followed by sequencing TCRalpha and TCRbeta repertoires longitudinally. Two young, previously healthy adult volunteers, one female and one male, were included in the cohort.

PBMCs were isolated by Ficoll-Paque density gradient centrifugation. What the authors observed across the whole study: Contracting CD4+ clones were found mainly in CM and EM memory subsets, while CD8+ clones were enriched in EMRA. SARS-CoV-2 specificity of the second-wave clones peaking on day 37 was not confirmed. Only a couple of mild cases were covered by the study, and larger cohorts that include severe cases with pre-infection samples were considered necessary. Clones that contracted from day 15 to 85 showed balanced CD4/CD8 phenotypes, whereas a second wave of clones that expanded from day 15 to 37 leaned towards CD4+. Some responding clones were detected in pre-infection memory, which suggested that pre-existing cross-reactive memory T cells had joined the SARS-CoV-2 response.

This clonotype has a single count. Its recognized antigen is unknown. No much larger clonotype is one base removed from it; base qualities were not supplied. A lone read gives weak evidence. Based on the germline V gene (reference sequence), the CDR1 and CDR2 sequences are LNHDA and SQIVND. From the cysteine up to the phenylalanine, the CDR3 has a length of 15 residues. CDR3 DNA only is kept here, 45 bases in frame from base 1. Trimming costs V 2 bases and J 0 bases, and their ends lie 10 bases apart. The reads were generated on an Illumina NovaSeq 6000. cDNA libraries for TCRalpha and TCRbeta were prepared by 5'RACE using constant-segment primers, with sample barcodes and unique molecular identifiers added. Trizol reagent was used to extract RNA from every sample. Libraries were amplified in two PCR steps, with a second sample barcode and Illumina TruSeq adapters added in the second step. Libraries were sequenced on an Illumina NovaSeq with 2 x 150 bp paired-end reads. The authors' analysis ran thus. The reads were demultiplexed and collapsed into UMI-guided consensus sequences using migec v1.2.7. Using mixcr v2.1.11, UMI consensuses were aligned to TRA and TRB V and J templates and then assembled into clonotypes. A clonotype was counted as expanded or contracted only when both edgeR and NoisET called the clonotype significant, with the noise models trained on biological replicates. For edgeR calls, the cutoffs were a false discovery rate-adjusted p below 0.01 and a log2 fold-change threshold of 1. PCA with hierarchical clustering of max-normalized trajectories of the 1000 most abundant clonotypes was used as exploratory dynamics analysis. The CD4 or CD8 phenotype of responding clones was assigned using the separately sequenced CD4+ and CD8+ repertoires. In TCRdb, the public reads were trimmed at Q25 with fastp and aligned with MiXCR, with productive beta chains retained. Rows are unified per CDR3 protein, each entry keeping the most common DNA and genes. V and J calls and clone size were set by TCRdb, not the authors. The sample table contains 89,000 or so distinct CDR3 sequences; only one count was recorded for 10% to 15% of them. The ten largest clonotypes hold around two fifths of the sample.

The V and J genes are TRBV19 and TRBJ1-1; D gene: possibly TRBD1, on 5 matching bases. The sample consisted of PBMCs or a T cell subset sorted from them (not recorded which). This receptor was identified in a man younger than 30 who had mild COVID-19 (a few samples of this study predate the infection). The sample titles of this study are shuffled in the database, so cell type and time point are left out; the donor was told from shared clones. The DNA sequence reads TGTGCCAGTAGTATATGGGGCAACATGAACACTGAAGCTTTCTTT. It specifies CASSIWGNMNTEAFF.